This T cell receptor (beta chain) was obtained from a study of blood T cell repertoires in COVID-19. Looking at the study overall: Both acute and convalescent COVID-19 samples were obtained from the United States, Italy and Spain.

Trimming removed 5 bases from V and 7 bases from J; junction bases left unmatched: 4. Germline V gene sequence: CDR1 SGHTA, CDR2 FQGNSA. The CDR3 length is 14 residues. Original analysis: Nucleated cell number was recorded as an estimate derived from reference gene primer amplification. The repertoire was sequenced with immunoSEQ multiplex PCR; TCRdb's copy has only in-frame clones and lacks some. V and J calls and clone size are those listed in that table; D and trimming were worked out from the DNA. The sample carries over 200,000 clones, more than 70% recorded once. This sequence was found in a woman aged 45 to 65 with acute or convalescent COVID-19. Sequences were obtained from peripheral blood. The rearrangement links TRBV7-2 to TRBJ1-4; 10 bases agree with TRBD1. This chain's CDR3 is CASSPGTGVEKLFF. The CDR3, as DNA: TGTGCCAGCAGCCCCGGGACAGGGGTTGAAAAACTGTTTTTT. Full variable domain (outside the CDR3, taken from reference TRBV7-2 and TRBJ1-4): GAGVSQSPSNKVTEKGKDVELRCDPISGHTALYWYRQSLGQGLEFLIYFQGNSAPDKSGLPSDRFSAERTGGSVSTLTIQRTQQEDSAVYLCASSPGTGVEKLFFGSGTQLSVL.